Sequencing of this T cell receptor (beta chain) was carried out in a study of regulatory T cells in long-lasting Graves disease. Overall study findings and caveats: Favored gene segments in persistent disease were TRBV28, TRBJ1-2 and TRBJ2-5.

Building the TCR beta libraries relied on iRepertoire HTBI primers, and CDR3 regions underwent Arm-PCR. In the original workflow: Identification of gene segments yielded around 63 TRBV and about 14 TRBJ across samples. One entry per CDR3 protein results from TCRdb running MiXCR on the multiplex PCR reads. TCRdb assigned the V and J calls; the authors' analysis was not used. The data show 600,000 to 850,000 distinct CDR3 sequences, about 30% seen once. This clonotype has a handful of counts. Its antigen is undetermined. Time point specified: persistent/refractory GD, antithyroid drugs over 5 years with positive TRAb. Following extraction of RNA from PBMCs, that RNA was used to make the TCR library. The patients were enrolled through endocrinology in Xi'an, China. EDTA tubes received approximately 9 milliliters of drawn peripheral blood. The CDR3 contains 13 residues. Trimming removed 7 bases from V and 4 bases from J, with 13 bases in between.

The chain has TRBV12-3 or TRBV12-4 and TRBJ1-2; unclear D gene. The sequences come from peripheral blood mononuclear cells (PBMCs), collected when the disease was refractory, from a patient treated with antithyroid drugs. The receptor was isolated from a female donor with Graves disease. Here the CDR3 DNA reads TGTGCCAGCATAGGGCTGCAGAGCTATGGCTACACCTTC. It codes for CASIGLQSYGYTF.